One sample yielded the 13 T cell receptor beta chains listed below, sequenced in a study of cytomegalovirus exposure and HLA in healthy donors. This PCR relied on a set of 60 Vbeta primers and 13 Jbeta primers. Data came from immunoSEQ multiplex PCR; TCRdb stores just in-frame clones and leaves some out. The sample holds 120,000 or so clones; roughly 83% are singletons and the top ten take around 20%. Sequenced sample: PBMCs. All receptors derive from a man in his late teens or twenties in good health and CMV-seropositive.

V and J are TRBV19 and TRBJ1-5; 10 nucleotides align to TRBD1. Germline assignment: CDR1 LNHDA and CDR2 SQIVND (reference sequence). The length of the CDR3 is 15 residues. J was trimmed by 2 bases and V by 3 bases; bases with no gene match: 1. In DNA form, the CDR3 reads TGTGCCAGTAGTATCGGACAGGGGGGCAATCAGCCCCAGCATTTT. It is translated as CASSIGQGGNQPQHF. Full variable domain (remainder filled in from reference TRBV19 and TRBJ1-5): DGGITQSPKYLFRKEGQNVTLSCEQNLNHDAMYWYRQDPGQGLRLIYYSQIVNDFQKGDIAEGYSVSREKKESFPLTVTSAQKNPTAFYLCASSIGQGGNQPQHFGDGTRLSIL.

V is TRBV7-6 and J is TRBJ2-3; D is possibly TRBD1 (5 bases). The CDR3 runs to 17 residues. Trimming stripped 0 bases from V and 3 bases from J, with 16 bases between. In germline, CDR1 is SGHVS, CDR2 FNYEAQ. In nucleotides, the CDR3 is TGTGCCAGCAGCTTAGCTGGGTGGGGCCCGTTGACAGATACGCAGTATTTT. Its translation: CASSLAGWGPLTDTQYF.

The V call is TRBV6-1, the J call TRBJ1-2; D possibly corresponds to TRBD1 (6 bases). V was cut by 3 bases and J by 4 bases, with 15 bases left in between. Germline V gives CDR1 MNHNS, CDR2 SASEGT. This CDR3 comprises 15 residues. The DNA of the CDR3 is TGTGCCAGCAGTGAGACCACCGGACAGTTCTATGGCTACACCTTC. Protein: CASSETTGQFYGYTF.

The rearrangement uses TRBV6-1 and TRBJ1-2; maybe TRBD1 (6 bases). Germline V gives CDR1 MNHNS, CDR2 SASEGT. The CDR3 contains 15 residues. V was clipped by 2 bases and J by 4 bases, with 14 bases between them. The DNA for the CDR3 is TGTGCCAGCAGTGAATTTCAAGGGGGGGGCTATGGCTACACCTTC. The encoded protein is CASSEFQGGGYGYTF.

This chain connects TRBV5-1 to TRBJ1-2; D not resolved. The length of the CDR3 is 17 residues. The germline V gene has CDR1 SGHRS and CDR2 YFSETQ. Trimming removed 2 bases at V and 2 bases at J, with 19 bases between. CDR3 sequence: CASSFSRGSASNYGYTF. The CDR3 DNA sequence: TGCGCCAGCAGCTTTTCGAGAGGGTCGGCAAGCAACTATGGCTACACCTTC.

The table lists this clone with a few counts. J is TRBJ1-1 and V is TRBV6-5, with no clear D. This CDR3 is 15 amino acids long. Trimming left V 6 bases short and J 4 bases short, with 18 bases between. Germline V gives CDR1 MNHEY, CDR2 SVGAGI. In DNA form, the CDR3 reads TGTGCCAGCAGCCCCTTAGAGGTAATGGGCACTGAAGCTTTCTTT. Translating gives CASSPLEVMGTEAFF.

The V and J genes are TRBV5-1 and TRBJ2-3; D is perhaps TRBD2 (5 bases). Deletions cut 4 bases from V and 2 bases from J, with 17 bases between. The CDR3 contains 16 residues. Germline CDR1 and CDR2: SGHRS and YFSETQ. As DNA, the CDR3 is TGCGCCAGCAGCATGCCTCCCCAGACTAACACAGATACGCAGTATTTT. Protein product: CASSMPPQTNTDTQYF.

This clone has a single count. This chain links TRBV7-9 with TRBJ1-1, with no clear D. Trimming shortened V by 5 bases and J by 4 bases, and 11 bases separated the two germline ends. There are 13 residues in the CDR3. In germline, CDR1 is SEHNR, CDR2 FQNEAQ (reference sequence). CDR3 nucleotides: TGTGCCAGCAGCCCTCCCGTCGGCACTGAAGCTTTCTTT. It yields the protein CASSPPVGTEAFF.

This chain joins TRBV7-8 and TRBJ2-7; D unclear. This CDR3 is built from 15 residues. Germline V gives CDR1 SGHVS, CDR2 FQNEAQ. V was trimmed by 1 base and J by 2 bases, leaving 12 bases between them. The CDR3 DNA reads TGTGCCAGCAGCTTAGTATTGTCCCTAACCTACGAGCAGTACTTC. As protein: CASSLVLSLTYEQYF.

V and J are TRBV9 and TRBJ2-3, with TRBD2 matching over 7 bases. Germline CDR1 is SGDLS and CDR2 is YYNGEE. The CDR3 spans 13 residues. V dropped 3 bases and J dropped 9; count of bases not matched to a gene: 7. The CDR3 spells CASSDGGWGTQYF. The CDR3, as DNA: TGTGCCAGCAGCGACGGGGGGTGGGGGACGCAGTATTTT.

CDR3 DNA: TGTGCCAGCAGCCCCCACAGGGATTCCTACGAGCAGTACTTC. This encodes CASSPHRDSYEQYF. J is TRBJ2-7 and V is TRBV27, with D tentatively TRBD1 (6 bases). V was pared by 6 bases and J by 1 base, with 13 bases between. The germline gives CDR1 MNHEY, CDR2 SMNVEV (reference sequence). The CDR3 has 14 amino acids.

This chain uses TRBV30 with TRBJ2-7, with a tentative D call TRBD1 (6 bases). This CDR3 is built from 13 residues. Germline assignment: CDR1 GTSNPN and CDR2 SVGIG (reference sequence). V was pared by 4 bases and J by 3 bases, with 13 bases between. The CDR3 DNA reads TGTGCCTGGAATGTTCAGGGGAGCTACGAGCAGTACTTC. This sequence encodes CAWNVQGSYEQYF.

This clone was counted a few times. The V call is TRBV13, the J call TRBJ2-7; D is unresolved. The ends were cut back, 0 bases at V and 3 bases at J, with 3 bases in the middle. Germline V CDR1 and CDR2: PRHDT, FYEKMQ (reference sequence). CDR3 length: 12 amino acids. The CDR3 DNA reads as TGTGCCAGCAGCTTAGGCGGCTACGAGCAGTACTTC. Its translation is CASSLGGYEQYF.